The sequence of this T cell receptor (beta chain) was determined in a study of shared clonotypes between healthy human individuals. J lost 0 bases, V lost 3 bases, and 6 bases had no gene match. The CDR3 covers 16 residues. Germline loops: CDR1 MDHEN, CDR2 SYDVKM. TCRdb's copy holds only in-frame clones and misses some; the assay was immunoSEQ multiplex PCR. The table includes hundreds of thousands of clones, roughly three quarters detected once. The V and J genes are TRBV28 and TRBJ1-2; 8 bases agree with TRBD1. This sequence was found in a woman aged 40 to 55 in good health. Some clones in this sample may be carry-over from other donors' samples. Sequenced material: PBMCs. The CDR3 sequence is CASSLRDRKPNYGYTF. As DNA, the CDR3 is TGTGCCAGCAGTTTGAGGGACAGGAAACCTAACTATGGCTACACCTTC.